This TCR beta chain came from a study of Ad26.COV2.S vaccination and SARS-CoV-2 variants. Study details: Each vaccinee took Ad26.COV2.S intramuscularly, once or twice 56 days apart.

Regarding treatment: roughly 18 received Ad26.COV2.S at low or high dose, single or two shots; about five received placebo; per-sample allocation not given. Specimen acquisition occurred on day 63 following the initial vaccine or placebo injection. Adults aged 18-55 years in Boston included the donor. Method: immunoSEQ multiplex PCR; TCRdb's copy keeps in-frame clones and lacks some. The sample has 510,000 or so clones; around 90% are singletons. General observations from the study: Breadth measured for non-spike TCRs was similar across vaccine and placebo recipients. Breadth and depth estimates from TCRs may understate total T cell responses.

The ends lost 1 base at V and 5 bases at J; junction bases unmatched: 8. There are 16 residues in the CDR3. Germline assignment: CDR1 SEHNR and CDR2 FQNEAQ (reference sequence). Comment on this clone: Its antigen is as yet unknown.

Specimen: peripheral blood, collected in a trial of Ad26.COV2.S vaccine versus placebo. The V call is TRBV7-9, the J call TRBJ2-1; the match to TRBD1 covers 7 bases. The TCR comes from a person aged 18-65 years who received the Ad26.COV2.S COVID-19 vaccine or a placebo. The DNA for the CDR3 is TGTGCCAGCAGCTTAGGATCAGGGGGAAGGGACAATGAGCAGTTCTTC. As protein: CASSLGSGGRDNEQFF.